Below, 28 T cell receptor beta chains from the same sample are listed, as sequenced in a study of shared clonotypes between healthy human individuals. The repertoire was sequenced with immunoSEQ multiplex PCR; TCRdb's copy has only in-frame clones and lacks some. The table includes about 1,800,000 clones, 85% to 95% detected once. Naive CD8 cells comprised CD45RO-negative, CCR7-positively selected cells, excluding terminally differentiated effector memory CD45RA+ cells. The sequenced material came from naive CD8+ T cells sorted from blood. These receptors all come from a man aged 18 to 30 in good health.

The CDR3 spells CASSTGSEGQIHTQYF. As DNA, the CDR3 is TGTGCCAGCAGCACAGGATCGGAAGGGCAGATTCATACGCAGTATTTT. V is TRBV9 and J is TRBJ2-3; D possibly corresponds to TRBD1 (5 bases). The ends were cut back, 4 bases at V and 7 bases at J, with 22 bases in the middle. Germline V gives CDR1 SGDLS, CDR2 YYNGEE. This CDR3 region has 16 residues.

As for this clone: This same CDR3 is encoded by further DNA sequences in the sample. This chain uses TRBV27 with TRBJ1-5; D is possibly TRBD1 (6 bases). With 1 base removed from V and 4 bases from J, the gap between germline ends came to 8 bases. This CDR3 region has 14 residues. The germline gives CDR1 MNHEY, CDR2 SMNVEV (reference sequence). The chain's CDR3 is CASSLLGANQPQHF. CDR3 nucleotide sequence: TGTGCCAGCAGTTTATTGGGGGCGAATCAGCCCCAGCATTTT.

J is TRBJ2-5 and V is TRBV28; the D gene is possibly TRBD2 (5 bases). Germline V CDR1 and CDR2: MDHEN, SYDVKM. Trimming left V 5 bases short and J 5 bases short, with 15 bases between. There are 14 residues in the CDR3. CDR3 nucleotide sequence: TGTGCCAGCAGTCCCCGGGGTTCGGGGGAGACCCAGTACTTC. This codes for CASSPRGSGETQYF.

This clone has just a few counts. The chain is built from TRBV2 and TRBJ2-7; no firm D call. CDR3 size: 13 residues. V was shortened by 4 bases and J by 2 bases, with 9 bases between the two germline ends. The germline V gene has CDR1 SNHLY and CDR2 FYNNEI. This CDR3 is CASSGPRAYEQYF. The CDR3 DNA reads TGTGCCAGCAGTGGACCTCGTGCCTACGAGCAGTACTTC.

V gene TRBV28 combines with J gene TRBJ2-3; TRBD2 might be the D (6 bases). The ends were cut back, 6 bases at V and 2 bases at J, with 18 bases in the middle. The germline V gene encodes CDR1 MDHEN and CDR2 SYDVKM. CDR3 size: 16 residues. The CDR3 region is CASSSPRGEVTDTQYF. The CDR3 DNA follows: TGTGCCAGCAGCAGCCCTCGCGGGGAAGTCACAGATACGCAGTATTTT.

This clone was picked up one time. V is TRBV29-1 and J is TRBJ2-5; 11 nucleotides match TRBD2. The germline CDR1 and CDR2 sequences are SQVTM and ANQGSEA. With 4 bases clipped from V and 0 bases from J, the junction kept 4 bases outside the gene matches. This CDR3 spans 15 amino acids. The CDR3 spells CSVAPGLADQETQYF. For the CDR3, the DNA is TGCAGCGTTGCTCCGGGACTAGCGGACCAAGAGACCCAGTACTTC.

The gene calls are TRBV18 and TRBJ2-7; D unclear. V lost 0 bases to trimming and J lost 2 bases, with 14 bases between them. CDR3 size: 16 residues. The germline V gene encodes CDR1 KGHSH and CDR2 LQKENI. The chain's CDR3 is CASSPPSEEPAYEQYF. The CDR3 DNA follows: TGTGCCAGCTCACCACCGAGCGAGGAACCTGCCTACGAGCAGTACTTC. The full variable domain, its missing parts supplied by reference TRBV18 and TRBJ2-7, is NAGVMQNPRHLVRRRGQEARLRCSPMKGHSHVYWYRQLPEEGLKFMVYLQKENIIDESGMPKERFSAEFPKEGPSILRIQQVVRGDSAAYFCASSPPSEEPAYEQYFGPGTRLTVT.

CDR3 residues: CASSDRLAGTGELFF. The CDR3 DNA is TGTGCCAGCAGCGATAGACTAGCGGGCACCGGGGAGCTGTTTTTT. The chain uses TRBV7-6 and TRBJ2-2; 10 nucleotides align to TRBD2. Trimming took 5 bases from V and 4 from J; bases not matched to a gene: 4. This CDR3 has 15 residues. CDR1 SGHVS and CDR2 FNYEAQ come from the germline V gene.

The CDR3: CASSQGDLQYF. In DNA, the CDR3 is TGCGCCAGCAGCCAAGGGGATCTCCAGTACTTC. The chain has TRBV4-1 and TRBJ2-7; unclear D gene. The CDR3 runs to 11 residues. Between the trimmed V and J ends, which lost 1 base and 10 bases, there was a span of 8 bases. From germline, CDR1 is MGHRA and CDR2 YSYEKL.

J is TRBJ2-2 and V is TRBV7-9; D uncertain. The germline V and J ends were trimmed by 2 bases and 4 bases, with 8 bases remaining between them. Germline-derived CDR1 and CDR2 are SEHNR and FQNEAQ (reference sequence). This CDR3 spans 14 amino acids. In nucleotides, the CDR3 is TGTGCCAGCAGCTTACGTTTGCGCACCGGGGAGCTGTTTTTT. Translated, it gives CASSLRLRTGELFF.

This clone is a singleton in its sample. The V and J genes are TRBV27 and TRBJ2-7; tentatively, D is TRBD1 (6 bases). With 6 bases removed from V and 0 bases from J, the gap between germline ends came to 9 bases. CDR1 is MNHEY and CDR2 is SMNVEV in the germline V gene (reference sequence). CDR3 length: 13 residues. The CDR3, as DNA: TGTGCCAGCAGACCAGGGGTCTCCTACGAGCAGTACTTC. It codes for CASRPGVSYEQYF.

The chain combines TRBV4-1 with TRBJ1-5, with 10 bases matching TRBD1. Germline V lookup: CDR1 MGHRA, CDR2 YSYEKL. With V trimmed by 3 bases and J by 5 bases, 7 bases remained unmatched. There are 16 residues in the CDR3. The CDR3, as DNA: TGCGCCAGCAGCCATGCTGGGACAGGGGCTGATCAGCCCCAGCATTTT. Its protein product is CASSHAGTGADQPQHF.

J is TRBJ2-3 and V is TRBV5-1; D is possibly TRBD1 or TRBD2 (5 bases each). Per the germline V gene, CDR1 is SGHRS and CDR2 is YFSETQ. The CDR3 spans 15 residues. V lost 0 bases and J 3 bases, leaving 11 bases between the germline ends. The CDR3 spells CASSLARGSTDTQYF. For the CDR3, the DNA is TGCGCCAGCAGCTTGGCCCGGGGCTCTACAGATACGCAGTATTTT.

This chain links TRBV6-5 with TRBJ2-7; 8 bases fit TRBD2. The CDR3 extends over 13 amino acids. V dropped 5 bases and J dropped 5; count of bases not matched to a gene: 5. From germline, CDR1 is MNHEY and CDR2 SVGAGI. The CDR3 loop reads CASSGTGGDEQYF. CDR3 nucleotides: TGTGCCAGCAGTGGGACGGGGGGGGACGAGCAGTACTTC.

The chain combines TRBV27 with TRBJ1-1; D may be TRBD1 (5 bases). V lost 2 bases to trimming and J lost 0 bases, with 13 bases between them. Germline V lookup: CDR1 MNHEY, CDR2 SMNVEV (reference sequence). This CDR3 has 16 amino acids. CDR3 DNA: TGTGCCAGCAGTTTACGGGGGTCTTTCATGAACACTGAAGCTTTCTTT. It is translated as CASSLRGSFMNTEAFF.

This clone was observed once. In nucleotides, the CDR3 is TGTGCCACCATTGATCCTGGGGAGATCACTGAAGCTTTCTTT. Its protein product is CATIDPGEITEAFF. The V and J genes are TRBV6-1 and TRBJ1-1, with D unresolved. Germline values: CDR1 MNHNS, CDR2 SASEGT. The CDR3 has 14 amino acids. V was trimmed by 10 bases and J by 4 bases, leaving 19 bases between them.

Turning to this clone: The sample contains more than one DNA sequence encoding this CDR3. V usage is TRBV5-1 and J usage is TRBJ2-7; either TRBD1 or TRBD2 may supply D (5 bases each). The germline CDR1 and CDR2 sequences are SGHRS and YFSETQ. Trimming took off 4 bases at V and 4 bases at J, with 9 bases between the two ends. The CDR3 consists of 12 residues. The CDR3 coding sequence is TGCGCCAGCAGCCTAGGGACGTACGAGCAGTACTTC. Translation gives CASSLGTYEQYF.

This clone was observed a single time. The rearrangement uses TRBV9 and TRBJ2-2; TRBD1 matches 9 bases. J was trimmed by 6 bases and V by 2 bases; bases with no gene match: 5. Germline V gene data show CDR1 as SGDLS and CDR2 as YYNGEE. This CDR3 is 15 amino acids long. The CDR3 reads CASSVGTGRPGELFF. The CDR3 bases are TGTGCCAGCAGCGTGGGGACAGGGAGACCCGGGGAGCTGTTTTTT.

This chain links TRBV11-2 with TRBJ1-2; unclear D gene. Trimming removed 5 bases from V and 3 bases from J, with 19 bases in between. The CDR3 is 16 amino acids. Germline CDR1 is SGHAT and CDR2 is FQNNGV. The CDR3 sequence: CASSAEGRPSYYGYTF. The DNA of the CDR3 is TGTGCCAGCAGCGCAGAAGGGCGGCCAAGCTACTATGGCTACACCTTC.

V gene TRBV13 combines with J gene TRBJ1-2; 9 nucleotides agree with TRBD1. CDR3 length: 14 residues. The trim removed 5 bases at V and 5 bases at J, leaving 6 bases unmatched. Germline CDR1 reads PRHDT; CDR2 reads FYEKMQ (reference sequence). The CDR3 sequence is CASSPEQGAYGYTF. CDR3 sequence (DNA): TGTGCCAGCAGCCCCGAACAGGGGGCGTATGGCTACACCTTC.

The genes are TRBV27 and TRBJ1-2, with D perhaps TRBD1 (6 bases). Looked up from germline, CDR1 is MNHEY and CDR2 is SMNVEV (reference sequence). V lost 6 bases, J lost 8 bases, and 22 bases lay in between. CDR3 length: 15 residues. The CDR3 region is CASSIGGGTGGGYTF. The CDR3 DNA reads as TGTGCCAGCAGCATTGGAGGGGGAACGGGAGGAGGCTACACCTTC.

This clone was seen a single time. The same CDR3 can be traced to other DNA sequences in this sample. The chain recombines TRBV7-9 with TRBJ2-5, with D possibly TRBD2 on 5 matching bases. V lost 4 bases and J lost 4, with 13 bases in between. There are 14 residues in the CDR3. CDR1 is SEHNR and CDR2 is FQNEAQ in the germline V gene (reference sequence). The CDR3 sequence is CASSSSTGRETQYF. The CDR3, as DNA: TGTGCCAGCAGCTCATCTACGGGGAGAGAGACCCAGTACTTC.

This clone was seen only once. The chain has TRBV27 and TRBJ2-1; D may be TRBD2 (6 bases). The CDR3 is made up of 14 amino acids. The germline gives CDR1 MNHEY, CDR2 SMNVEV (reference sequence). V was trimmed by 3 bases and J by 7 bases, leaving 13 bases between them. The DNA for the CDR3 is TGTGCCAGCAGTTTCATGGCTAGCGTTAATGAGCAGTTCTTC. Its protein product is CASSFMASVNEQFF.

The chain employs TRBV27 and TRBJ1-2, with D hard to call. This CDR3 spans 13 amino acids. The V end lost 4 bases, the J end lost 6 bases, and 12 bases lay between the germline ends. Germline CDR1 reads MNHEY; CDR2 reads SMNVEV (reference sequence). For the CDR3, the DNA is TGTGCCAGCAGTTACCACCCCGCTGATGGCTACACCTTC. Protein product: CASSYHPADGYTF.

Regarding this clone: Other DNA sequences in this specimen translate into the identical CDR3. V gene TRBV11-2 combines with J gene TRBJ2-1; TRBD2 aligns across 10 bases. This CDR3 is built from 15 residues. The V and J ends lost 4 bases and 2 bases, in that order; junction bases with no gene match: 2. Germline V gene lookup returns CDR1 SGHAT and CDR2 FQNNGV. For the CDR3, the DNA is TGTGCCAGCAGCTCGCTAGCGGGGGCCTACAATGAGCAGTTCTTC. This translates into CASSSLAGAYNEQFF.

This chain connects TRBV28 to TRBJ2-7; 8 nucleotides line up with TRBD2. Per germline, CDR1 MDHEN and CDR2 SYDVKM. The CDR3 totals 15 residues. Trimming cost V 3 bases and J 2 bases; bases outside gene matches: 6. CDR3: CASSFVAGQTYEQYF. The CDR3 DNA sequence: TGTGCCAGCAGTTTTGTAGCGGGACAAACCTACGAGCAGTACTTC.

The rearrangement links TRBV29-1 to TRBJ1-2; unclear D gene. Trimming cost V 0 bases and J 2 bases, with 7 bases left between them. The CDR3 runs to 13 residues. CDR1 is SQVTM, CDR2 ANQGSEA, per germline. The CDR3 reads CSVEDLGNYGYTF. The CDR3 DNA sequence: TGCAGCGTTGAAGATTTGGGGAACTATGGCTACACCTTC.

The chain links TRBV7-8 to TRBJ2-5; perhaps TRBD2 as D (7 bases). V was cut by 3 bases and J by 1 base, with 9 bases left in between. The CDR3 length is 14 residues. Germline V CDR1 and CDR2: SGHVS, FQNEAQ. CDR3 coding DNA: TGTGCCAGCAGCTTGCGGGGGCTCCAAGAGACCCAGTACTTC. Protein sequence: CASSLRGLQETQYF. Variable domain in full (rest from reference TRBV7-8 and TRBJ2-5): GAGVSQSPRYKVAKRGQDVALRCDPISGHVSLFWYQQALGQGPEFLTYFQNEAQLDKSGLPSDRFFAERPEGSVSTLKIQRTQQEDSAVYLCASSLRGLQETQYFGPGTRLLVL.